These 13 T cell receptor beta chains originate from one sample sequenced in a study of T cell responses to AZD1222 COVID-19 vaccine. TCRdb's copy holds only in-frame clones and misses some; the assay was immunoSEQ multiplex PCR. This sample has under 60,000 clones; 80% to 90% occur once, and the top ten carry roughly 10%. The sample in question was peripheral blood, obtained on day 0 of AZD1222 vaccination. The receptors come from an adult in good health.

For this clone: A much larger clone lies a single base off, so this may be a read error. J is TRBJ2-7 and V is TRBV12-3 or TRBV12-4; D ambiguous. The V and J ends lost 5 bases and 2 bases respectively, with 4 bases between them. The CDR3 contains 11 residues. This CDR3 reads CASSVTYEQYF. The CDR3 DNA sequence: TGTGCCAGCAGTGTAACCTACGAGCAGTACTTC.

The V and J genes are TRBV5-1 and TRBJ2-1; 8 bases line up with TRBD2. This CDR3 comprises 16 residues. The J segment lost 0 bases and the V segment lost 9 bases, leaving 11 bases of the junction unmatched. Germline V CDR1 and CDR2: SGHRS, YFSETQ. CDR3 nucleotide sequence: TGCGCCACCACGGGGGGGAGCCCTAGCTCCTACAATGAGCAGTTCTTC. Its protein is CATTGGSPSSYNEQFF.

This clone was counted a few times. The V gene is TRBV2, the J gene TRBJ1-4; D is ambiguous. The CDR3 is made up of 12 amino acids. V lost 5 bases to trimming and J lost 5 bases, with 6 bases between them. CDR1 is SNHLY, CDR2 FYNNEI, per germline. The CDR3 loop reads CASSNENEKLFF. DNA for the CDR3: TGTGCCAGCAGTAATGAAAATGAAAAACTGTTTTTT.

The V call is TRBV5-8, the J call TRBJ2-3, with 12 bases aligning to TRBD2. Losses at the gene ends were 0 bases for V and 3 bases for J; bases not matched to a gene: 5. This CDR3 has 17 residues. Germline CDR1 is SGHTS and CDR2 is YDEGEE. CDR3 region: CASSLGTSGTRTDTQYF. As DNA, the CDR3 is TGTGCCAGCAGCTTGGGGACTAGCGGGACACGAACAGATACGCAGTATTTT.

J is TRBJ2-7 and V is TRBV6-2 or TRBV6-3; 7 positions match TRBD2. The V and J ends lost 4 bases and 2 bases, in that order; junction bases with no gene match: 8. In germline, CDR1 is MNHEY, CDR2 SVGEGT. This CDR3 region has 15 residues. The CDR3 DNA reads as TGTGCCAGCAGTTTTCTTCTTAGCGGGCCCTACGAGCAGTACTTC. This encodes CASSFLLSGPYEQYF.

This chain links TRBV2 with TRBJ2-7, with D unclear. Trimming stripped 4 bases from V and 5 bases from J, with 6 bases between. The germline CDR1 and CDR2 sequences are SNHLY and FYNNEI. The CDR3 length is 11 residues. CDR3 in amino acids: CASSGANEQYF. The DNA for the CDR3 is TGTGCCAGCAGTGGGGCGAACGAGCAGTACTTC.

The sample holds one count of this clone. The chain has TRBV11-3 and TRBJ2-2; D is unresolved. Trimming removed 5 bases at V and 5 bases at J, with 3 bases between. The length of the CDR3 is 11 residues. Germline V CDR1 and CDR2: SGHNT, YENEEA. DNA of the CDR3: TGTGCCAGCAGCATTACCGGGGAGCTGTTTTTT. Its translation is CASSITGELFF.

DNA for the CDR3: TGCAGTGCTAGTGTTAAGTGGCAGGGAAGGGGCGAGCAGTACTTC. Translation: CSASVKWQGRGEQYF. The rearrangement uses TRBV20-1 and TRBJ2-7; D possibly corresponds to TRBD1 (5 bases). V was clipped by 3 bases and J by 6 bases, with 21 bases between them. This CDR3 contains 15 residues. Per the germline V gene, CDR1 is DFQATT and CDR2 is SNEGSKA (reference sequence).

This chain uses TRBV7-9 with TRBJ1-4, with 7 bases aligning to TRBD1. J gave up 2 bases and V 7 bases, and 4 bases lay outside the gene matches. This CDR3 contains 14 residues. The germline CDR1 and CDR2 sequences are SEHNR and FQNEAQ (reference sequence). The CDR3 sequence: CASTRGDTNEKLFF. The CDR3 DNA reads TGTGCCAGCACCAGGGGGGACACTAATGAAAAACTGTTTTTT.

This chain joins TRBV27 and TRBJ2-7; TRBD1 matches 9 bases. V lost 6 bases, J lost 5 bases, and 8 bases stayed unmatched. CDR3 length: 14 amino acids. Per the germline V gene, CDR1 is MNHEY and CDR2 is SMNVEV (reference sequence). CDR3 sequence (DNA): TGTGCCAGCAGGACAGGGGGTGGGTACAACGAGCAGTACTTC. Its translation is CASRTGGGYNEQYF.

This sequence joins TRBV19 and TRBJ1-1; no reliable D call. V lost 4 bases and J 0 bases, leaving 9 bases between the germline ends. The germline gives CDR1 LNHDA, CDR2 SQIVND (reference sequence). CDR3 length: 14 amino acids. The CDR3 coding sequence is TGTGCCAGTAGTAAGGCAGAAATGAACACTGAAGCTTTCTTT. This translates into CASSKAEMNTEAFF.

The V call is TRBV19, the J call TRBJ1-5; no clear D gene. Germline V gene data show CDR1 as LNHDA and CDR2 as SQIVND (reference sequence). V lost 6 bases, J lost 7 bases, and 16 bases lay in between. The CDR3 sequence is 14 residues long. The CDR3 loop is CASRFGSVGQPQHF. DNA of the CDR3: TGTGCCAGTAGGTTTGGGTCAGTAGGGCAGCCCCAGCATTTT.

V gene TRBV21-1 combines with J gene TRBJ1-2; the listed D gene, TRBD1, was not tested against the DNA. TRBV21-1 is noted as a pseudogene. The CDR3 consists of 15 residues. The DNA for the CDR3 is TGTGCCAGCAGCAAACAGGGCCTAGCTAACTATGGCTACACCTTC. As protein: CASSKQGLANYGYTF.